This T cell receptor (beta chain) was recovered during a study of blood T cell repertoires in COVID-19. The CDR3 length is 14 residues. V lost 0 bases and J lost 1, with 6 bases in between. CDR1 is LGHNA, CDR2 YSLEER, per germline. Generated by immunoSEQ multiplex PCR, the TCRdb table keeps only in-frame clones and is missing some. The sample lists 90,000 to 120,000 clones, 55% to 75% occurring once. This clonotype originated in a woman between 40 and 55 years old with acute or convalescent COVID-19. Material for sequencing was peripheral blood. The chain couples TRBV4-3 to TRBJ2-5; no definite D call. The DNA of the CDR3 is TGCGCCAGCAGCCAAGAAACTTTCCAAGAGACCCAGTACTTC. As protein: CASSQETFQETQYF.